A single sample is the source of the 31 T cell receptor beta chains below, sequenced in a study of blood T cell repertoires in COVID-19. Method: immunoSEQ multiplex PCR; TCRdb's copy keeps in-frame clones and lacks some. The table has around 200,000 clones, around 84% seen once. Sequenced sample: peripheral blood. These receptors were obtained from a woman at least 80 years old with active or convalescent COVID-19.

This CDR3 reads CASSQTYAVLSSTDTQYF. The CDR3 DNA is TGTGCCAGCAGCCAAACCTACGCAGTACTATCTAGCACAGATACGCAGTATTTT. The V call is TRBV4-2, the J call TRBJ2-3, with D unclear. The V end lost 2 bases, the J end lost 0 bases, and 18 bases lay between the germline ends. CDR3 length equals 18 residues. Germline V lookup: CDR1 LGHNA, CDR2 YNFKEQ.

The chain is built from TRBV6-5 and TRBJ2-5; the D gene is possibly TRBD1 (6 bases). This CDR3 region has 14 residues. Germline CDR1 and CDR2: MNHEY and SVGAGI. V lost 5 bases to trimming and J lost 4 bases, with 14 bases between them. The CDR3 DNA sequence: TGTGCCAGCAGTCCTGGGGGCGGTGGAGAGACCCAGTACTTC. Amino acids: CASSPGGGGETQYF.

The chain recombines TRBV7-2 with TRBJ2-1; tentatively, D is TRBD2 (5 bases). The germline V gene has CDR1 SGHTA and CDR2 FQGNSA. The CDR3 runs to 16 residues. V dropped 2 bases and J dropped 1 base, with 12 bases sitting between them. For the CDR3, the DNA is TGTGCCAGCAGCTTATTTGACTACATTTCCTACAATGAGCAGTTCTTC. Protein: CASSLFDYISYNEQFF.

The chain uses TRBV4-1 and TRBJ1-2; 9 bases line up with TRBD1. The CDR3 length is 13 residues. V lost 5 bases, J lost 6 bases, and 4 bases stayed unmatched. Germline V gives CDR1 MGHRA, CDR2 YSYEKL. CDR3 sequence (DNA): TGCGCCAGCAGCGCCCGGGACAGGGATGGCTACACCTTC. It is translated as CASSARDRDGYTF.

CDR3 nucleotide sequence: TGCGCCAGCAGTATAGCGGACGCCGGGGAGCTGTTTTTT. Translation: CASSIADAGELFF. V usage is TRBV5-1 and J usage is TRBJ2-2; tentative D call: TRBD2 (6 bases). V was pared by 5 bases and J by 6 bases, with 11 bases between. Germline V gives CDR1 SGHRS, CDR2 YFSETQ. CDR3 length: 13 residues.

This chain joins TRBV5-1 and TRBJ2-6, with D uncertain. Trimming pared 7 bases from V and 0 bases from J, leaving 14 bases between. The CDR3 runs to 16 residues. Per germline, CDR1 SGHRS and CDR2 YFSETQ. DNA for the CDR3: TGCGCCAGCTTTAGTCCCTCACTCTCTGGGGCCAACGTCCTGACTTTC. This gives the protein CASFSPSLSGANVLTF.

The chain carries TRBV5-1 and TRBJ2-2; D not resolved. Germline values: CDR1 SGHRS, CDR2 YFSETQ. The CDR3 length is 16 residues. Trimming took 6 bases from V and 1 from J, leaving 16 bases between them. CDR3: CASNPSSPVNTGELFF. The DNA of the CDR3 is TGCGCCAGCAATCCCTCTTCTCCGGTGAACACCGGGGAGCTGTTTTTT.

The count of this clone is one. In DNA, the CDR3 is TGTGCCAGCAGCCTCGTTCTCTGGTTCGGGAATTCACCCCTCCACTTT. Its protein product is CASSLVLWFGNSPLHF. This chain links TRBV3-1 (or the pseudogene TRBV3-2) with TRBJ1-6; no definite D call. The germline V gene encodes CDR1 LGHDT and CDR2 YNNKEL (reference sequence). The CDR3 is 16 amino acids. Trimming took 4 bases from V and 7 from J, leaving 17 bases between them.

The CDR3 sequence is CASSQQAGEGYGYTF. The CDR3 nucleotides are TGCGCCAGCAGCCAACAGGCGGGGGAGGGCTATGGCTACACCTTC. The chain links TRBV4-3 to TRBJ1-2; tentatively, D is TRBD1 (5 bases). Germline CDR1 is LGHNA and CDR2 is YSLEER. The V and J ends lost 2 bases and 4 bases respectively, with 14 bases between them. The CDR3 loop spans 15 amino acids.

The chain is built from TRBV3-1 (or the pseudogene TRBV3-2) and TRBJ2-1; no reliable D call. CDR1 and CDR2 (germline): LGHDT, YNNKEL (reference sequence). This CDR3 contains 11 residues. V was trimmed by 3 bases and J by 6 bases, leaving 3 bases between them. CDR3 DNA sequence: TGTGCCAGCAGCCACCGCAATGAGCAGTTCTTC. This codes for CASSHRNEQFF.

The chain carries TRBV5-1 and TRBJ1-2, with a weak D call TRBD1 (6 bases). This CDR3 has 14 amino acids. V gave up 4 bases and J gave up 3 bases, with 13 bases separating them. CDR1 SGHRS and CDR2 YFSETQ come from the germline V gene. The DNA of the CDR3 is TGCGCCAGCAGCCCGGGACAAGAGGACTATGGCTACACCTTC. Protein product: CASSPGQEDYGYTF.

The chain carries TRBV29-1 and TRBJ2-7, with 10 nucleotides matching TRBD1. This CDR3 has 14 residues. The germline gives CDR1 SQVTM, CDR2 ANQGSEA. Trimming removed 5 bases from V and 2 bases from J; junction bases left unmatched: 6. CDR3 residues: CSVRDRGVPYEQYF. The CDR3, as DNA: TGCAGCGTTAGGGACAGGGGAGTCCCCTACGAGCAGTACTTC.

This clone has a handful of counts. The V call is TRBV11-3, the J call TRBJ2-7; weak D call: TRBD2 (6 bases). The germline CDR1 and CDR2 sequences are SGHNT and YENEEA. The CDR3 loop spans 12 amino acids. Trimming removed 5 bases at V and 5 bases at J, with 10 bases between. CDR3 protein: CASSPPGDEQYF. DNA of the CDR3: TGTGCCAGCAGCCCCCCGGGGGACGAGCAGTACTTC.

This clone turned up a few times. The gene calls are TRBV27 and TRBJ2-7; 8 positions match TRBD1. Germline V gives CDR1 MNHEY, CDR2 SMNVEV (reference sequence). This CDR3 contains 13 residues. V lost 6 bases, J lost 4 bases, and 5 bases stayed unmatched. The CDR3 here is CASRTTGGYEQYF. For the CDR3, the DNA is TGTGCCAGCAGAACCACAGGGGGGTACGAGCAGTACTTC.

The rearrangement joins TRBV11-2 to TRBJ1-4, with D perhaps matching TRBD1 (6 bases). The CDR3 contains 18 residues. CDR1 is SGHAT, CDR2 FQNNGV, per germline. Deletions cut 4 bases from V and 3 bases from J, with 21 bases between. CDR3 protein: CASSWDKRTALANEKLFF. The CDR3 coding sequence is TGTGCCAGCAGCTGGGATAAAAGGACAGCCCTGGCTAATGAAAAACTGTTTTTT.

The chain couples TRBV7-3 to TRBJ1-2; a possible D gene is TRBD1 (5 bases). CDR3 length equals 15 residues. The V and J ends lost 5 bases and 4 bases respectively, with 17 bases between them. Per the germline V gene, CDR1 is SGHTA and CDR2 is FQGTGA. The CDR3 DNA follows: TGTGCCAGCAGCCCAAGGGGAAACGACCCCTATGGCTACACCTTC. It specifies CASSPRGNDPYGYTF.

The gene calls are TRBV9 and TRBJ1-1; no firm D call. Germline V lookup: CDR1 SGDLS, CDR2 YYNGEE. The ends were cut back, 4 bases at V and 4 bases at J, with 11 bases in the middle. The CDR3 contains 13 residues. The CDR3, as DNA: TGTGCCAGCAGCCCTTTCCGCGGCACTGAAGCTTTCTTT. Translating it yields CASSPFRGTEAFF.

The J gene is TRBJ1-4, the V gene TRBV4-2; the match to TRBD1 covers 7 bases. Trimming took 1 base from V and 3 from J; bases not matched to a gene: 5. CDR1 and CDR2 from the germline V gene are LGHNA and YNFKEQ. This CDR3 has 16 amino acids. CDR3 sequence reads: CASSQVPGGPNEKLFF. DNA for the CDR3: TGTGCCAGCAGCCAAGTCCCAGGGGGGCCTAATGAAAAACTGTTTTTT.

This clone has more than one count but fewer than ten. The rearrangement joins TRBV19 to TRBJ2-3; perhaps TRBD2 as D (6 bases). Deletions cut 5 bases from V and 2 bases from J, with 14 bases between. This CDR3 spans 15 amino acids. The germline CDR1 and CDR2 sequences are LNHDA and SQIVND (reference sequence). CDR3 nucleotides: TGTGCCAGTAGTCAGGCGGGACCTAACACAGATACGCAGTATTTT. It yields the protein CASSQAGPNTDTQYF.

J is TRBJ1-1 and V is TRBV6-5; 8 bases line up with TRBD1. CDR1 MNHEY and CDR2 SVGAGI come from the germline V gene. This CDR3 contains 13 residues. J was trimmed by 5 bases and V by 10 bases; bases with no gene match: 9. For the CDR3, the DNA is TGTGCCACGTTGGGACAGGTGGGGACTGAAGCTTTCTTT. Protein: CATLGQVGTEAFF.

Notes on this clone: Other DNA variants within this sample encode the same CDR3. V usage is TRBV7-2 and J usage is TRBJ2-3; 13 bases fit TRBD2. The CDR3 spans 16 residues. Losses at the gene ends were 0 bases for V and 6 bases for J; bases not matched to a gene: 3. Germline V gene data show CDR1 as SGHTA and CDR2 as FQGNSA. The CDR3 loop is CASSLALAGGPDTQYF. CDR3 DNA: TGTGCCAGCAGCTTAGCACTAGCGGGGGGGCCGGATACGCAGTATTTT.

The chain recombines TRBV7-9 with TRBJ2-5; 10 nucleotides match TRBD2. J gave up 5 bases and V 2 bases, and 8 bases lay outside the gene matches. The CDR3 is 16 residues long. Germline V gene lookup returns CDR1 SEHNR and CDR2 FQNEAQ (reference sequence). CDR3 in amino acids: CASSLLAGELLETQYF. The CDR3 DNA follows: TGTGCCAGCAGCTTACTAGCGGGAGAGCTTTTGGAGACCCAGTACTTC.

This clone has a single count. The chain uses TRBV12-5 and TRBJ2-5; 11 bases match TRBD1. CDR1 is LGHNT, CDR2 FRNRAP, per germline. J lost 5 bases, V lost 2 bases, and 13 bases had no gene match. The CDR3 spans 18 residues. The CDR3 sequence is CASGLIVTGQGDFETQYF. DNA of the CDR3: TGTGCTAGTGGTTTGATCGTAACGGGACAGGGGGATTTCGAGACCCAGTACTTC.

CDR3 amino acids: CASSWDLLDEKLFF. As DNA, the CDR3 is TGTGCCAGCAGCTGGGACTTGTTGGACGAAAAACTGTTTTTT. V is TRBV7-9 and J is TRBJ1-4; maybe TRBD1 (5 bases). The germline gives CDR1 SEHNR, CDR2 FQNEAQ (reference sequence). CDR3 size: 14 residues. The V end was cut by 4 bases, the J end by 8 bases, with 14 bases between.

The V gene is TRBV5-4, the J gene TRBJ1-2; 8 bases align to TRBD1. Germline lookup yields CDR1 SGHNT and CDR2 YYREEE (reference sequence). The CDR3 is 15 residues long. The J segment lost 4 bases and the V segment lost 0 bases, leaving 5 bases of the junction unmatched. This CDR3 is CASSLADRGSYGYTF. Here the CDR3 DNA reads TGTGCCAGCAGCTTGGCCGACAGGGGAAGCTATGGCTACACCTTC.

J is TRBJ2-3 and V is TRBV4-3, with TRBD1 as a possible D gene (6 bases). The CDR3 totals 15 residues. The ends were cut back, 6 bases at V and 2 bases at J, with 15 bases in the middle. In germline, CDR1 is LGHNA, CDR2 YSLEER. CDR3 residues: CASRDQQGFTDTQYF. CDR3 bases: TGCGCCAGCAGAGACCAACAGGGTTTCACAGATACGCAGTATTTT.

A single count supports this clone. The J gene is TRBJ2-1, the V gene TRBV6-2 or TRBV6-3; no definite D call. CDR1 and CDR2 from the germline V gene are MNHEY and SVGEGT. Between the trimmed V and J ends, which lost 2 bases and 7 bases, there was a span of 9 bases. This CDR3 is 13 amino acids long. The CDR3 DNA reads TGTGCCAGCAGTTACAAAGTTCGGAATGAGCAGTTCTTC. Its translation is CASSYKVRNEQFF.

The J gene is TRBJ2-1, the V gene TRBV18; possible D gene TRBD1, 6 bases. CDR1 KGHSH and CDR2 LQKENI come from the germline V gene. Trimming left V 3 bases short and J 6 bases short, with 12 bases between. The CDR3 extends over 14 amino acids. DNA of the CDR3: TGTGCCAGCTCACCCGACCGACAGGCCAATGAGCAGTTCTTC. The encoded protein is CASSPDRQANEQFF.

V is TRBV5-8 and J is TRBJ2-1; D is perhaps TRBD2 (6 bases). The V gene lost 4 bases and the J gene lost 0 bases, with 11 bases spanning the gap. The CDR3 length is 15 residues. Germline CDR1 is SGHTS and CDR2 is YDEGEE. Here the CDR3 reads CASSPDGSSYNEQFF. The CDR3 DNA sequence: TGTGCCAGCAGCCCTGACGGGAGCTCCTACAATGAGCAGTTCTTC.

This chain links TRBV30 with TRBJ2-2; weak D call: TRBD2 (6 bases). The V gene lost 4 bases and the J gene lost 4 bases, with 22 bases spanning the gap. The CDR3 loop spans 17 amino acids. Germline CDR1 GTSNPN, CDR2 SVGIG (reference sequence). In nucleotides, the CDR3 is TGTGCCTGGACCAGACATATTCGGGGGTATCGCACCGGGGAGCTGTTTTTT. Protein sequence: CAWTRHIRGYRTGELFF.

This chain links TRBV2 with TRBJ2-1, with 7 bases identical to TRBD2. The CDR3 is 13 residues long. Germline CDR1 reads SNHLY; CDR2 reads FYNNEI. V lost 4 bases and J lost 16; bases outside the gene matches: 13. The CDR3 sequence: CASSAFGAGVPFF. As DNA, the CDR3 is TGTGCCAGCAGTGCCTTCGGTGCGGGAGTCCCCTTCTTC.